A single sample is the source of the 3 T cell receptor beta chains below, sequenced in a study of technical replicates of blood from a few donors. Sequenced by immunoSEQ multiplex PCR; TCRdb stores in-frame clones only, minus some. The data hold some 54,000 clones, with 80% to 95% observed a single time. Sequencing input: PBMCs. The receptor set was obtained from a human donor in good health. Some clones in this sample may be carry-over from other donors' samples.

This chain uses TRBV5-8 with TRBJ1-6; no reliable D call. Germline CDR1 is SGHTS and CDR2 is YDEGEE. This CDR3 has 13 amino acids. V shed 5 bases and J shed 1 base, with 4 bases lying between them. The CDR3 is CASRLSYNSPLHF. The CDR3 DNA follows: TGTGCCAGCAGGTTATCCTATAATTCACCCCTCCACTTT. The full variable domain, in which reference TRBV5-8 and TRBJ1-6 provide the parts outside the CDR3, is EAGVTQSPTHLIKTRGQQATLRCSPISGHTSVYWYQQALGLGLQFLLWYDEGEERNRGNFPPRFSGRQFPNYSSELNVNALELEDSALYLCASRLSYNSPLHFGNGTRLTVT.

The V and J genes are TRBV5-1 and TRBJ1-1; 8 bases fit TRBD1. Germline-derived CDR1 and CDR2 are SGHRS and YFSETQ. The CDR3 covers 15 residues. V shed 2 bases, J shed 4 bases, and the junction held 7 bases outside the gene matches. The CDR3 DNA reads as TGCGCCAGCAGCTTACCCACAGGGGGGAGCACTGAAGCTTTCTTT. This encodes CASSLPTGGSTEAFF. Based on the CDR3 plus reference TRBV5-1 and TRBJ1-1, the full variable domain is KAGVTQTPRYLIKTRGQQVTLSCSPISGHRSVSWYQQTPGQGLQFLFEYFSETQRNKGNFPGRFSGRQFSNSRSEMNVSTLELGDSALYLCASSLPTGGSTEAFFGQGTRLTVV.

V usage is TRBV10-2 and J usage is TRBJ2-1; 9 bases align to TRBD2. CDR3 length: 16 amino acids. Trimming removed 8 bases from V and 8 bases from J; junction bases left unmatched: 16. The germline V gene encodes CDR1 WSHSY and CDR2 SAAADI. CDR3 residues: CASVGGRALFGDEQFF. CDR3 bases: TGCGCCAGCGTCGGCGGGAGGGCCTTGTTCGGCGATGAGCAGTTCTTC.